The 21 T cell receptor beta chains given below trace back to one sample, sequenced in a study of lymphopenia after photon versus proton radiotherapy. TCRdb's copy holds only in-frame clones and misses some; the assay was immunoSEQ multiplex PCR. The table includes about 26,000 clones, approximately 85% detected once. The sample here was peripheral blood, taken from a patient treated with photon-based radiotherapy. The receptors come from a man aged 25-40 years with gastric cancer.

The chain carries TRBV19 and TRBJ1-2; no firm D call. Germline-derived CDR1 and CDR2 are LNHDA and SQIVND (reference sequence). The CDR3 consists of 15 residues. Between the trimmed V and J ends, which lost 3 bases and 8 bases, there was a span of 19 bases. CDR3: CASSISSGTTKGYTF. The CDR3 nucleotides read TGTGCCAGTAGTATTTCCTCAGGAACCACTAAGGGCTACACCTTC.

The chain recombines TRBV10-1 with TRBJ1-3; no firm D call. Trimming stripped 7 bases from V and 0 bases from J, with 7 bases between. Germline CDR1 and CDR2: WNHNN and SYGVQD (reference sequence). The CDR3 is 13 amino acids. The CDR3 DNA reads TGCGCCAGCACTCCGAGCTCTGGAAACACCATATATTTT. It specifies CASTPSSGNTIYF.

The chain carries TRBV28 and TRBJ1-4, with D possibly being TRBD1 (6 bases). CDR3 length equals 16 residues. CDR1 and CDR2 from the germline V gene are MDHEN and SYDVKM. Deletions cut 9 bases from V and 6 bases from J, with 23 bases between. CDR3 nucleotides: TGTGCCAGTGGGACAACAGGGCCGGGTTGGCATGAAAAACTGTTTTTT. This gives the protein CASGTTGPGWHEKLFF.

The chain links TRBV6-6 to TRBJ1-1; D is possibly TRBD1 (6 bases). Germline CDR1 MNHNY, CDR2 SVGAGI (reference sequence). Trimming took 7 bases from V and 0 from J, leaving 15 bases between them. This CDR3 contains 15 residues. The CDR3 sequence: CASIPRDTLNTEAFF. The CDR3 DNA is TGTGCCAGCATCCCACGGGACACATTGAACACTGAAGCTTTCTTT.

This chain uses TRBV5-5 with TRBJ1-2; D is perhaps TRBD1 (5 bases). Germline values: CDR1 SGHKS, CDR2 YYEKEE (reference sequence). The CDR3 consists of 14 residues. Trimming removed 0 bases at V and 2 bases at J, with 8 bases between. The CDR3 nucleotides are TGTGCCAGCAGCTTGGGGGACGCCAACTATGGCTACACCTTC. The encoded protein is CASSLGDANYGYTF.

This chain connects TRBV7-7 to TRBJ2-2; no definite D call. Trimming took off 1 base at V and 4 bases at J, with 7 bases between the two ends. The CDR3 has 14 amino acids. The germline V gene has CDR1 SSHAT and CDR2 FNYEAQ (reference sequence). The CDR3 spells CASSLVQATGELFF. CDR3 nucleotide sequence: TGTGCCAGCAGCTTAGTCCAGGCCACCGGGGAGCTGTTTTTT.

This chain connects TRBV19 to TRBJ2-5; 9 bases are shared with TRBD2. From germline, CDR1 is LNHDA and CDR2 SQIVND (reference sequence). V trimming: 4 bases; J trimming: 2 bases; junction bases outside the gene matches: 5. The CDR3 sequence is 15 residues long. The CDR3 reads CASSSRTSAQETQYF. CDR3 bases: TGTGCCAGTAGTAGCCGGACTAGCGCGCAAGAGACCCAGTACTTC.

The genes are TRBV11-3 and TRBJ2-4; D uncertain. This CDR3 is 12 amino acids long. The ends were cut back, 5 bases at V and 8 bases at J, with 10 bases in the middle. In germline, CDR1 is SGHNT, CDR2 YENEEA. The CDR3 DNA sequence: TGTGCCAGCAGCCCGGAGCTGGACATTCAGTACTTC. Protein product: CASSPELDIQYF.

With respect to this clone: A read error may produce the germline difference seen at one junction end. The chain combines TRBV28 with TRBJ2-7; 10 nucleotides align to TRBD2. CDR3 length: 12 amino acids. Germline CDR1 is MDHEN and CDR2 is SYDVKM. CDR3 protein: CASRTSGVRGDF. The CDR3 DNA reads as TGTGCCAGCCGGACTAGCGGCGTCCGAGGGGACTTC.

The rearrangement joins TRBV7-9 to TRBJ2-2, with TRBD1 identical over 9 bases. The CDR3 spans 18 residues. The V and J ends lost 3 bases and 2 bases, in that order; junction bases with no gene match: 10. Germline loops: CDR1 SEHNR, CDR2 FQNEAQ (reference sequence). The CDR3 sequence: CASSFLLSGQGNTGELFF. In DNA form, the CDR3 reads TGTGCCAGCAGCTTTCTTCTTTCGGGACAGGGAAACACCGGGGAGCTGTTTTTT.

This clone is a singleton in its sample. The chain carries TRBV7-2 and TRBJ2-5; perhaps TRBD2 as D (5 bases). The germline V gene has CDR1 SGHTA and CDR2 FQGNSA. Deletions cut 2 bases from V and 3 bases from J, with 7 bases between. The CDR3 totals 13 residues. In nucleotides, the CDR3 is TGTGCCAGCAGCTTAATCGGGGAAGAGACCCAGTACTTC. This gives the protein CASSLIGEETQYF.

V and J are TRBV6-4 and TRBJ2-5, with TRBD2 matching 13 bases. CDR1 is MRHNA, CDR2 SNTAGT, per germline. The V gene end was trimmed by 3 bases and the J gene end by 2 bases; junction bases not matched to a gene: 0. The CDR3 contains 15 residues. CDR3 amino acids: CASSETSGGQETQYF. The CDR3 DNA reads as TGTGCCAGCAGTGAGACTAGCGGGGGGCAAGAGACCCAGTACTTC.

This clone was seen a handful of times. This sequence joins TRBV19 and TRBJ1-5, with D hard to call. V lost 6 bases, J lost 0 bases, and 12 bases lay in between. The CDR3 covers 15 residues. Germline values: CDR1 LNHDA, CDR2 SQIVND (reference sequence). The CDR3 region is CASRPWGNSNQPQHF. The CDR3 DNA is TGTGCCAGTAGACCATGGGGAAATAGCAATCAGCCCCAGCATTTT.

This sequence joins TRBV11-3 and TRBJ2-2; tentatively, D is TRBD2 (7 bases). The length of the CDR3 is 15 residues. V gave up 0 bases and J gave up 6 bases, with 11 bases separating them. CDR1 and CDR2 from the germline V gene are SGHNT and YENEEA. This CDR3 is CASSLEQGGAGELFF. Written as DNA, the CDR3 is TGTGCCAGCAGCTTAGAACAGGGAGGGGCCGGGGAGCTGTTTTTT.

The CDR3 here is CASSQRGLAGDEQFF. CDR3 DNA: TGTGCCAGCAGCCAAAGGGGACTAGCGGGAGACGAGCAGTTCTTC. The chain carries TRBV7-3 and TRBJ2-1, with 14 bases lining up with TRBD2. The CDR3 is 15 residues long. The ends lost 5 bases at V and 10 bases at J; junction bases unmatched: 7. CDR1 SGHTA and CDR2 FQGTGA come from the germline V gene.

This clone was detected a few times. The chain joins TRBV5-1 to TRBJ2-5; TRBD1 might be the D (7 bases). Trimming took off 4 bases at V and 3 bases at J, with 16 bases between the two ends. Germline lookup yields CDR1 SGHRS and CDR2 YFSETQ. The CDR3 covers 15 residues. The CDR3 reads CASSTTGTLKETQYF. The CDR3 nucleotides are TGCGCCAGCAGCACGACAGGGACTTTGAAAGAGACCCAGTACTTC.

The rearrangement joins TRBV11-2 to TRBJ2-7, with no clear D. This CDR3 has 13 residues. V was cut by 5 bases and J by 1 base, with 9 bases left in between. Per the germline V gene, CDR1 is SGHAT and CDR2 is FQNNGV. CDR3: CASSPGRSYEQYF. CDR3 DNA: TGTGCCAGCAGCCCAGGACGGTCCTACGAGCAGTACTTC.

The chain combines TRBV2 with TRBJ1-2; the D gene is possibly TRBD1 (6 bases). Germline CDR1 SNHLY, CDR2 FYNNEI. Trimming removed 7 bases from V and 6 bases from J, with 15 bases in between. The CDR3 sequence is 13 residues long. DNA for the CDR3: TGTGCCAGCAAACGGGCAGGGGAAGATGGCTACACCTTC. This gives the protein CASKRAGEDGYTF.

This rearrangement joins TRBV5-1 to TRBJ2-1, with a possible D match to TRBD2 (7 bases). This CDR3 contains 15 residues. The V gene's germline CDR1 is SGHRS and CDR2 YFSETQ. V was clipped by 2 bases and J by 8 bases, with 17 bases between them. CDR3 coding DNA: TGCGCCAGCAGCTTCGGGCAGGGAGGGGGGTATGAGCAGTTCTTC. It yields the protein CASSFGQGGGYEQFF.

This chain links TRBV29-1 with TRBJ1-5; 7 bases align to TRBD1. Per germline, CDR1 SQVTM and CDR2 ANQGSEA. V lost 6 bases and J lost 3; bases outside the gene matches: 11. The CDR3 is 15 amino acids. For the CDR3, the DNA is TGCAGCGTCTCCCAGGGGGAGGCGAACAATCAGCCCCAGCATTTT. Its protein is CSVSQGEANNQPQHF.

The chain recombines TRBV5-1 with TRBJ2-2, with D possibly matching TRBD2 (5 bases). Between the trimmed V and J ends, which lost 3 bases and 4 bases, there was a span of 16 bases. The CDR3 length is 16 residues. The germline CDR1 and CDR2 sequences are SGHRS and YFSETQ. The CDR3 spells CASSWRQELTTGELFF. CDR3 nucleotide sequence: TGCGCCAGCAGCTGGAGGCAGGAGCTCACCACCGGGGAGCTGTTTTTT. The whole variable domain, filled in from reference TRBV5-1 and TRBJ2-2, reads KAGVTQTPRYLIKTRGQQVTLSCSPISGHRSVSWYQQTPGQGLQFLFEYFSETQRNKGNFPGRFSGRQFSNSRSEMNVSTLELGDSALYLCASSWRQELTTGELFFGEGSRLTVL.